Listed here is a single T cell receptor (beta chain). The antigen is undetermined. The ends lost 3 bases at V and 7 bases at J; junction bases unmatched: 5. Germline CDR1 is SGHNT and CDR2 is YYREEE (reference sequence). The CDR3 runs 14 residues. The data were obtained in a study of cytomegalovirus exposure and HLA in healthy donors. Study observations and caveats: Reports credit the classifier with highly specific, highly sensitive diagnosis of cytomegalovirus status.

PCR employed 60 Vbeta and 13 Jbeta primers. TCRdb's table, derived via immunoSEQ multiplex PCR, lists solely in-frame clones and lacks some. There are approximately 140,000 clones in the sample; approximately 82% occur only once, and 3.2% lies in the top ten. The sequence was collected from a man in his late teens or twenties in good health and CMV-seropositive. The J gene is TRBJ1-1, the V gene TRBV5-4, with 11 bases lining up with TRBD1. Sequencing input: PBMCs. CDR3 amino acids: CASSSRDRGNEAFF. In nucleotides, the CDR3 is TGTGCCAGCAGCTCCCGGGACAGGGGGAATGAAGCTTTCTTT.